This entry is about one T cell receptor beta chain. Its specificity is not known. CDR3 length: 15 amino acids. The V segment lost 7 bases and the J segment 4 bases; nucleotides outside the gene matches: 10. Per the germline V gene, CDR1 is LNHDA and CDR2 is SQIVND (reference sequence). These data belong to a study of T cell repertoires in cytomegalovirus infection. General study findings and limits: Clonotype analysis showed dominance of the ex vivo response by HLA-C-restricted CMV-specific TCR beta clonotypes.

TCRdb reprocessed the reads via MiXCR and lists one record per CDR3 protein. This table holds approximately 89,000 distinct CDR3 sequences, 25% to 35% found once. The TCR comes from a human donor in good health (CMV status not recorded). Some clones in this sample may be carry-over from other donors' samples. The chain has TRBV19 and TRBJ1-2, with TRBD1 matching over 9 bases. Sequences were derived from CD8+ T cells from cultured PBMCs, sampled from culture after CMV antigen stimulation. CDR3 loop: CASTAVQGAFYGYTF. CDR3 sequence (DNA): TGTGCCAGTACTGCCGTACAGGGGGCGTTCTATGGCTACACCTTC.